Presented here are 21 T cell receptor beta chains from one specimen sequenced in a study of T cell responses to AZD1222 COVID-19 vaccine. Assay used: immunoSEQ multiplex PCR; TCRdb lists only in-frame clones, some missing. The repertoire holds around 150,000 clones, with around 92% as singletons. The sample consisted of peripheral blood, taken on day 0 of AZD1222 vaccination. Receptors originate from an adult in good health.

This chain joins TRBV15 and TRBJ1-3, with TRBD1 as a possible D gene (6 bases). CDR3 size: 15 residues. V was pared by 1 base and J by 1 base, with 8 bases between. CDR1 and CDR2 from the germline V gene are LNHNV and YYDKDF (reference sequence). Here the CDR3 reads CATSRGGGSGNTIYF. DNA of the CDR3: TGTGCCACCAGCAGAGGAGGGGGATCTGGAAACACCATATATTTT.

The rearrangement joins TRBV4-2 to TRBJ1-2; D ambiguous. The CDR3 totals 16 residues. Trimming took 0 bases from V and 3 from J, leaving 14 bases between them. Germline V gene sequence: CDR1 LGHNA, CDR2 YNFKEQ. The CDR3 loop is CASSQEEIGSDYGYTF. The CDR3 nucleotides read TGTGCCAGCAGCCAAGAGGAGATAGGGAGTGACTATGGCTACACCTTC.

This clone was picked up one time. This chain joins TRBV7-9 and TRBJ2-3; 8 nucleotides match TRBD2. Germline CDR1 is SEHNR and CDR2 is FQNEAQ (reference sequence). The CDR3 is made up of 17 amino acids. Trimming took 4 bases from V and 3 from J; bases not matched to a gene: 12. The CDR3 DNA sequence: TGTGCCAGCAGCTCCCCCAGCGGGGGTAGAGTGACAGATACGCAGTATTTT. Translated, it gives CASSSPSGGRVTDTQYF.

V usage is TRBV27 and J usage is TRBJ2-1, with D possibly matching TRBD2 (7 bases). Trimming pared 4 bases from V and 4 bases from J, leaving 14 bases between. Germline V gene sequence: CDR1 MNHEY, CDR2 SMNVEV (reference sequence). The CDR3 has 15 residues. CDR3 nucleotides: TGTGCCAGCAGTTATAGGGGGGGCCTGTACAATGAGCAGTTCTTC. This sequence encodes CASSYRGGLYNEQFF.

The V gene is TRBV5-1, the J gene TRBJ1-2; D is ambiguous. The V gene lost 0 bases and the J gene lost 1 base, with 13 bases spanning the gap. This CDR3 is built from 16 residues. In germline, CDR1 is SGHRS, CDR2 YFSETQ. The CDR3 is CASSLEAGPINYGYTF. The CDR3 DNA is TGCGCCAGCAGCTTGGAGGCAGGCCCAATTAACTATGGCTACACCTTC.

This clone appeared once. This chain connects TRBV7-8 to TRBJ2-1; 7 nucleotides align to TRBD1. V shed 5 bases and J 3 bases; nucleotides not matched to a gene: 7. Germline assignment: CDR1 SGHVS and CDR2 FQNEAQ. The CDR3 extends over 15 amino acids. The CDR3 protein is CASSPRTGRYNEQFF. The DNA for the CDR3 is TGTGCCAGCAGCCCCCGGACAGGTCGCTACAATGAGCAGTTCTTC. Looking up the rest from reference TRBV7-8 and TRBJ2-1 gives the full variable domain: GAGVSQSPRYKVAKRGQDVALRCDPISGHVSLFWYQQALGQGPEFLTYFQNEAQLDKSGLPSDRFFAERPEGSVSTLKIQRTQQEDSAVYLCASSPRTGRYNEQFFGPGTRLTVL.

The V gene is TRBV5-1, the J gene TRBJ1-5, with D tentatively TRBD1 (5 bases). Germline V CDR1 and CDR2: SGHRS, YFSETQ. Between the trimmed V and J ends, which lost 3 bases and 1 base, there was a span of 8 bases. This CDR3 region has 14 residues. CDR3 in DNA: TGCGCCAGCAGCTCCCCAGGGAGCAATCAGCCCCAGCATTTT. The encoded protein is CASSSPGSNQPQHF.

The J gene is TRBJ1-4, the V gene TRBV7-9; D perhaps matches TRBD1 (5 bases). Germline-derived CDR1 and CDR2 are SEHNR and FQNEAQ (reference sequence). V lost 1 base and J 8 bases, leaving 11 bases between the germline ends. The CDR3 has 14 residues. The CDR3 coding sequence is TGTGCCAGCAGCTTAGAAGGGGTTGTGGAAAAACTGTTTTTT. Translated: CASSLEGVVEKLFF.

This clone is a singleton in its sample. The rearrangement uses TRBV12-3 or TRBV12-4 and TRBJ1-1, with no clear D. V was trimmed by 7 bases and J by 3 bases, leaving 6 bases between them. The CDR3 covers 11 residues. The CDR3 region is CASTYDTEAFF. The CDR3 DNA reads TGTGCCAGCACCTACGACACTGAAGCTTTCTTT.

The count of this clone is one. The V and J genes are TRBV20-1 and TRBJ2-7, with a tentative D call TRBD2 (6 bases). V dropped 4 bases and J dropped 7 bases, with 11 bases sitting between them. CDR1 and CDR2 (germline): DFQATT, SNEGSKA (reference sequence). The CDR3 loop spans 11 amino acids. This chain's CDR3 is CSATGGREQYF. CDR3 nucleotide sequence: TGCAGTGCTACCGGGGGTAGGGAGCAGTACTTC.

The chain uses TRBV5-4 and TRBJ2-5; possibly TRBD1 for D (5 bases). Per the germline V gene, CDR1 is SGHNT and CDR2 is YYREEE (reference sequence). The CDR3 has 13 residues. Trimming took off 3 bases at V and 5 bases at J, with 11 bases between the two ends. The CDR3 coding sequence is TGTGCCAGCAGCTCAGGGAAGGCGGAGACCCAGTACTTC. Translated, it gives CASSSGKAETQYF.

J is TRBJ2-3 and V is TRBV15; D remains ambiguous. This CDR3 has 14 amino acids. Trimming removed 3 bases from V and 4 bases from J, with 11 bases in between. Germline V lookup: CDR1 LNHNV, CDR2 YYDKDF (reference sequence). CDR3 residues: CATSSRASPDTQYF. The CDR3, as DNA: TGTGCCACCAGCAGTCGAGCGTCCCCAGATACGCAGTATTTT.

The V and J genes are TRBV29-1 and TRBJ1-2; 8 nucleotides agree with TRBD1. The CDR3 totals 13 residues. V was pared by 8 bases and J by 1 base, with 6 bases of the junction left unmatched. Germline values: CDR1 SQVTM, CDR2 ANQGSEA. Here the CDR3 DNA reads TGCAGCATTGGACAGGGCAATAACTATGGCTACACCTTC. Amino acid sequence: CSIGQGNNYGYTF.

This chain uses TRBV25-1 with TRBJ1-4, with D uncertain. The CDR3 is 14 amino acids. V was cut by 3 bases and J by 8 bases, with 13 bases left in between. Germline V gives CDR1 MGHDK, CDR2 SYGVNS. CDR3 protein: CASSDHACGEKLFF. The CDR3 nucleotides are TGTGCCAGCAGTGACCATGCATGCGGGGAAAAACTGTTTTTT.

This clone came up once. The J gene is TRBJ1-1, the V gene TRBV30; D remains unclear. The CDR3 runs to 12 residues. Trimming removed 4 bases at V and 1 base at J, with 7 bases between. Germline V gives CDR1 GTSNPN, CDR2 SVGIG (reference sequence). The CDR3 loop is CAWNTGNTEAFF. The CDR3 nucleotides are TGTGCCTGGAACACGGGGAACACTGAAGCTTTCTTT.

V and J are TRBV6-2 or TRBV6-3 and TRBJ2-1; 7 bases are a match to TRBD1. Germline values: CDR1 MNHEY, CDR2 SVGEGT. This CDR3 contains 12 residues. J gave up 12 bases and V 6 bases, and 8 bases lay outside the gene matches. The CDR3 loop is CASSQDRERQFF. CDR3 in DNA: TGTGCCAGCAGCCAAGACAGGGAGAGGCAGTTCTTC.

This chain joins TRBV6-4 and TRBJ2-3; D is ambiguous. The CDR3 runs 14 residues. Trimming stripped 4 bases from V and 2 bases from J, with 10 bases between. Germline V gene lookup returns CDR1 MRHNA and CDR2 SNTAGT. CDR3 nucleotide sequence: TGTGCCAGCAGTGCCGGGTCACCCACAGATACGCAGTATTTT. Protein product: CASSAGSPTDTQYF.

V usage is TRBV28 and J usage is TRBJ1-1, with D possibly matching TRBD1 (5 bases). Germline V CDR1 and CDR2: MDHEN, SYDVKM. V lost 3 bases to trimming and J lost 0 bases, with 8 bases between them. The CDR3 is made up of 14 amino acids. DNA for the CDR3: TGTGCCAGCAGTTTGGGGCAGGTGAACACTGAAGCTTTCTTT. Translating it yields CASSLGQVNTEAFF.

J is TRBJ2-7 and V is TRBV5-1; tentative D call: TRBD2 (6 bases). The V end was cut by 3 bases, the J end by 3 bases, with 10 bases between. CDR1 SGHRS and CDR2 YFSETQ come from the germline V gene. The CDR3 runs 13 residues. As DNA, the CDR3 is TGCGCCAGCAGCTACCGGGACTTCTACGAGCAGTACTTC. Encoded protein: CASSYRDFYEQYF.

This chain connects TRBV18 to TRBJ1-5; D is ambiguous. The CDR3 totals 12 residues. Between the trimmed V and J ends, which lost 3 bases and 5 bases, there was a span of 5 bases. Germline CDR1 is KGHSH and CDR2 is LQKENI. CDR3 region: CASSPNDQPQHF. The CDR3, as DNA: TGTGCCAGCTCACCCAACGATCAGCCCCAGCATTTT.

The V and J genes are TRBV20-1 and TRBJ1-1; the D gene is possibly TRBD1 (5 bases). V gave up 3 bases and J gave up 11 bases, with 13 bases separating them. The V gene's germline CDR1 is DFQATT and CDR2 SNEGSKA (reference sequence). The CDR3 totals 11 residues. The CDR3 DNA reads TGCAGTGCTAGGCCGGGGGAGGAGGCTTTCTTT. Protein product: CSARPGEEAFF.